Described below is a single T cell receptor (beta chain) sequence and its context. This CDR3 spans 16 amino acids. The germline V gene encodes CDR1 MGHRA and CDR2 YSYEKL. Generated by immunoSEQ multiplex PCR, the TCRdb table keeps only in-frame clones and is missing some. The sample consists of about 200,000 clones, around 90% of them appearing once. This record comes from a study of blood T cell repertoires in COVID-19. Participant ages covered 18 to 89 years across about two dozen US areas. Before being deemed recovered, Cohort 3 donors had two negative PCRs, clearance, or symptom resolution. Sequencing was performed on PBMCs or T cells enriched from blood (not recorded which). The receptor comes from a woman in her 30s who had recovered from COVID-19. This chain links TRBV4-1 with TRBJ2-7; 9 positions agree with TRBD2. The DNA end is a closer match to TRBJ2-5, so the J assignment may be wrong. The chain's CDR3 is CASSQGISGRRETQYF. In DNA form, the CDR3 reads TGCGCCAGCAGCCAAGGAATTAGCGGGAGAAGAGAGACCCAGTACTTC.